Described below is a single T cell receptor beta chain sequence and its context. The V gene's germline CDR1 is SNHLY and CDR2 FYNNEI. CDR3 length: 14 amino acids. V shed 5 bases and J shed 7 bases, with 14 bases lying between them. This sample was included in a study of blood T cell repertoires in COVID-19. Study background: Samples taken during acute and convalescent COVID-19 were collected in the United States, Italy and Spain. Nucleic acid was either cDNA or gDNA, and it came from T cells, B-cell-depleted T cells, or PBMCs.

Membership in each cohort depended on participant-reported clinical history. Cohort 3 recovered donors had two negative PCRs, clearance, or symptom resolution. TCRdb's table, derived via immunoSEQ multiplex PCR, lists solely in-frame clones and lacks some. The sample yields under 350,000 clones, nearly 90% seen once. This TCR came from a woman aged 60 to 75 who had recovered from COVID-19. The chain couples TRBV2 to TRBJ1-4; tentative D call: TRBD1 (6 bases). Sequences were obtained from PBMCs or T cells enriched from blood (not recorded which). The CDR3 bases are TGTGCCAGCAGTCGGCAGGGGTATCGTGAAAAACTGTTTTTT. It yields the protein CASSRQGYREKLFF. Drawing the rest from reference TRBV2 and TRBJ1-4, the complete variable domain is EPEVTQTPSHQVTQMGQEVILRCVPISNHLYFYWYRQILGQKVEFLVSFYNNEISEKSEIFDDQFSVERPDGSNFTLKIRSTKLEDSAMYFCASSRQGYREKLFFGSGTQLSVL.